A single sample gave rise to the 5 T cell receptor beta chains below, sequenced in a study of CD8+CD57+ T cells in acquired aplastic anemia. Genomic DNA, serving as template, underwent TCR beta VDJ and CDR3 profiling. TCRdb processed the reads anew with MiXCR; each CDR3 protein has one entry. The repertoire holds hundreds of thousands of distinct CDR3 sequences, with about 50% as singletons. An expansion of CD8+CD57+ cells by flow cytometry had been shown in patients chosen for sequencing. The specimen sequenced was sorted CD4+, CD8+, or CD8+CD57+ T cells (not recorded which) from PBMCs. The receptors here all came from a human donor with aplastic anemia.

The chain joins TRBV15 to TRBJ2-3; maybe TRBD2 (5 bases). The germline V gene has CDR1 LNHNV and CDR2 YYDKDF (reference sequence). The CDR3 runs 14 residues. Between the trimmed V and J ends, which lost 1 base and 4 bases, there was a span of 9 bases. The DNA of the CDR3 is TGTGCCACCAGCAGAGCGGGAACCGCAGATACGCAGTATTTT. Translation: CATSRAGTADTQYF. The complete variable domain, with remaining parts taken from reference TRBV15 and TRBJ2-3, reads DAMVIQNPRYQVTQFGKPVTLSCSQTLNHNVMYWYQQKSSQAPKLLFHYYDKDFNNEADTPDNFQSRRPNTSFCFLDIRSPGLGDTAMYLCATSRAGTADTQYFGPGTRLTVL.

CDR3 DNA: TGTGCCAGCAGCTTAGGTTCGACAGTAACCTATGGCTACACCTTC. It encodes CASSLGSTVTYGYTF. The rearrangement links TRBV7-2 to TRBJ1-2; D is possibly TRBD1 (5 bases). Looked up from germline, CDR1 is SGHTA and CDR2 is FQGNSA. The CDR3 has 15 residues. V lost 1 base, J lost 4 bases, and 13 bases lay in between. Looking up the rest from reference TRBV7-2 and TRBJ1-2 gives the full variable domain: GAGVSQSPSNKVTEKGKDVELRCDPISGHTALYWYRQSLGQGLEFLIYFQGNSAPDKSGLPSDRFSAERTGGSVSTLTIQRTQQEDSAVYLCASSLGSTVTYGYTFGSGTRLTVV.

DNA for the CDR3: TGTGCCACCAGTACAGGGAGTTCTAACTATGGCTACACCTTC. Translating it yields CATSTGSSNYGYTF. The gene calls are TRBV24-1 and TRBJ1-2; weak D call: TRBD1 (6 bases). Germline loops: CDR1 KGHDR, CDR2 SFDVKD. The CDR3 is made up of 14 amino acids. Trimming took off 6 bases at V and 0 bases at J, with 10 bases between the two ends.

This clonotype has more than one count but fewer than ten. The DNA of the CDR3 is TGTGCCAGCAGCTTAGAGAGCGGTTCTACGTACGAGCAGTACTTC. Protein: CASSLESGSTYEQYF. The chain joins TRBV7-2 to TRBJ2-7; D possibly corresponds to TRBD2 (5 bases). The CDR3 spans 15 residues. Trimming cost V 1 base and J 4 bases, with 14 bases left between them. Germline V CDR1 and CDR2: SGHTA, FQGNSA.

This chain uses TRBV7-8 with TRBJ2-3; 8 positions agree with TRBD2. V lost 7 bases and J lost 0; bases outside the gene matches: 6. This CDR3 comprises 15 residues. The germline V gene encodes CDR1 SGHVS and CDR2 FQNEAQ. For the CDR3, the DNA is TGTGCCAGCAACGCAGCGGGGGCTAGCACAGATACGCAGTATTTT. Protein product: CASNAAGASTDTQYF. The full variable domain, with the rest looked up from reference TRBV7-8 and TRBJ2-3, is GAGVSQSPRYKVAKRGQDVALRCDPISGHVSLFWYQQALGQGPEFLTYFQNEAQLDKSGLPSDRFFAERPEGSVSTLKIQRTQQEDSAVYLCASNAAGASTDTQYFGPGTRLTVL.